The entry that follows covers one T cell receptor (beta chain) sequence. What it binds is not known. This sample is drawn from a study of T cell responses to AZD1222 COVID-19 vaccine. The wider study: Combined were second doses at about 4 or about 12 weeks.

The CDR3 spans 17 residues. V dropped 2 bases and J dropped 7; count of bases not matched to a gene: 16. The V gene's germline CDR1 is SNHLY and CDR2 FYNNEI. Study outcomes and limitations: Spike was spanned by vaccine-associated CD4 TCRs, which were dominant at 160-218 and 743-854. Spike-specific TCR repertoires showed rising breadth and depth after two AZD1222 doses.

Measured with immunoSEQ multiplex PCR; TCRdb has only the in-frame clones, and not every one. Of around 100,000 clones detected, 90% to 95% appear once; the ten largest clones hold roughly 2.2%. V is TRBV2 and J is TRBJ1-2; 7 bases match TRBD1. The input for sequencing was peripheral blood, taken on day 0 of AZD1222 vaccination. The source of this sequence is an adult in good health. The CDR3 sequence: CASSEIRTGTVWSGYTF. Written as DNA, the CDR3 is TGTGCCAGCAGTGAAATCCGGACAGGTACGGTCTGGAGTGGCTACACCTTC. Together with reference TRBV2 and TRBJ1-2, the CDR3 gives the full variable domain: EPEVTQTPSHQVTQMGQEVILRCVPISNHLYFYWYRQILGQKVEFLVSFYNNEISEKSEIFDDQFSVERPDGSNFTLKIRSTKLEDSAMYFCASSEIRTGTVWSGYTFGSGTRLTVV.